Described below is a single T cell receptor (beta chain) sequence and its context. This sample is drawn from a study of T cell responses to AZD1222 COVID-19 vaccine. Sequencing used immunoSEQ multiplex PCR; TCRdb keeps in-frame clones, though not all of them. Of under 150,000 clones listed, approximately 90% are singletons. The clonotype originates from an adult in good health. This specimen consisted of peripheral blood, obtained on day 0 of AZD1222 vaccination.

The CDR3 is CASSQGLGAQNYGYTF. CDR3 nucleotide sequence: TGTGCCAGCAGCCAAGGTTTGGGGGCCCAGAACTATGGCTACACCTTC. V is TRBV14 and J is TRBJ1-2, with D maybe TRBD1 (6 bases). The CDR3 has 16 residues. Looked up from germline, CDR1 is SGHDN and CDR2 is FVKESK. Trimming cost V 1 base and J 2 bases, with 14 bases left between them. The full variable domain, in which reference TRBV14 and TRBJ1-2 provide the parts outside the CDR3, is EAGVTQFPSHSVIEKGQTVTLRCDPISGHDNLYWYRRVMGKEIKFLLHFVKESKQDESGMPNNRFLAERTGGTYSTLKVQPAELEDSGVYFCASSQGLGAQNYGYTFGSGTRLTVV.